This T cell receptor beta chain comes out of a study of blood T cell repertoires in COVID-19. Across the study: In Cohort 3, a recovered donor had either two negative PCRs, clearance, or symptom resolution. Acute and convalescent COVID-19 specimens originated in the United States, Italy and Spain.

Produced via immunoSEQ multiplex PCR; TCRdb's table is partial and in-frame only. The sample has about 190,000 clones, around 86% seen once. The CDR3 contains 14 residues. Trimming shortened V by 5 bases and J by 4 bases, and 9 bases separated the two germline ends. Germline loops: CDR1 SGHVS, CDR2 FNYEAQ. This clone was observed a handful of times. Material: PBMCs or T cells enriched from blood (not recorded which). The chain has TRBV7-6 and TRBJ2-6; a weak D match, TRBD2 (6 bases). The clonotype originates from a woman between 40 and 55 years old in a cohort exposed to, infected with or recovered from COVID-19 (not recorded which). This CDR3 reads CASSQTSGANVLTF. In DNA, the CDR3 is TGTGCCAGCAGCCAAACTAGCGGGGCCAACGTCCTGACTTTC.